These T cell receptor beta chains were read from a single sample in a study of regulatory T cells in long-lasting Graves disease. TCRdb re-called the multiplex PCR reads through MiXCR, storing one row per CDR3 protein. The table has more than 300,000 distinct CDR3 sequences, approximately 12% seen once; the top ten hold approximately 20%. This same sample was also part of a study on T cells in Graves' hyperthyroidism and ophthalmopathy.

Sequenced here: peripheral blood mononuclear cells (PBMCs), sampled at new diagnosis, from a patient treated with antithyroid drugs. The receptors shown here come from a woman under 30 with Graves disease. Each CDR3 is given with its conserved first and last residue. A D gene is named only where the DNA matches it firmly. Size tells how often a clone was seen (once, few, many) or the class of an expanded clone, and some rows leave it out.

V gene: TRBV20-1
D gene: TRBD2
clone size: few
J gene: TRBJ2-5
CDR3 DNA: TGCAGTGCTAGGGCTAGCGGGGAAGAGACCCAGTACTTC
CDR3 protein: CSARASGEETQYF

V gene: TRBV20-1
D gene: .
clone size: few
J gene: TRBJ2-3
CDR3 DNA: TGCAGTGCTAACATGGGAGCAGATACGCAGTATTTT
CDR3 protein: CSANMGADTQYF

V gene: TRBV14
D gene: .
clone size: many
J gene: TRBJ1-6
CDR3 DNA: TGTGCCAGCAGCCGCGGGGGTAATTCACCCCTCCACTTT
CDR3 protein: CASSRGGNSPLHF

V gene: TRBV15
D gene: .
clone size: many
J gene: TRBJ1-5
CDR3 DNA: TGTGCCACTAGCTATGGGGCAGCAGATCAGCCCCAGCATTTT
CDR3 protein: CATSYGAADQPQHF

V gene: TRBV28
D gene: .
clone size: many
J gene: TRBJ2-3
CDR3 DNA: TGTGCCAGCAGTGGTGAGCGGTACAGGACTAGCACAGATACGCAGTATTTT
CDR3 protein: CASSGERYRTSTDTQYF

V gene: TRBV7-9
D gene: TRBD2
clone size: .
J gene: TRBJ2-2
CDR3 DNA: TGTGCCAGCAGCAGAAGTACCGGGAGGGCCGCCGGGGAGCTGTTTTTT
CDR3 protein: CASSRSTGRAAGELFF

V gene: TRBV29-1
D gene: TRBD1
clone size: many
J gene: TRBJ1-2
CDR3 DNA: TGCAGCGTCGCAGGGGGTACCAACTATGGCTACACCTTC
CDR3 protein: CSVAGGTNYGYTF

V gene: TRBV12-3/TRBV12-4
D gene: TRBD1
clone size: many
J gene: TRBJ1-5
CDR3 DNA: TGTGCCAGCACTCGGGACAGGCCGAATCAGCCCCAGCATTTT
CDR3 protein: CASTRDRPNQPQHF

V gene: TRBV20-1
D gene: .
clone size: .
J gene: TRBJ1-2
CDR3 DNA: TGCAGTGCTAGAGTGGCGGGTTGGGACTATGGCTACACCTTC
CDR3 protein: CSARVAGWDYGYTF

V gene: TRBV19
D gene: TRBD1
clone size: .
J gene: TRBJ1-5
CDR3 DNA: TGTGCCAGTAGGATGAACAGGGGGACAGGGGACAATCAGCCCCAGCATTTT
CDR3 protein: CASRMNRGTGDNQPQHF

V gene: TRBV29-1
D gene: .
clone size: many
J gene: TRBJ2-5
CDR3 DNA: TGCAGCGTTGACCTCGTAGCGACCCGGGCCCAGTACTTC
CDR3 protein: CSVDLVATRAQYF

V gene: TRBV11-2
D gene: .
clone size: many
J gene: TRBJ2-2
CDR3 DNA: TGTGCCAGCAGCTTTGGTGGTCCTTACGCCGGGGAGCTGTTTTTT
CDR3 protein: CASSFGGPYAGELFF

V gene: TRBV7-9
D gene: TRBD1
clone size: .
J gene: TRBJ1-2
CDR3 DNA: TGTGCCAGCAGTCCTACTCTGGACAGGGGCGCTAACTATGGCTACACCTTC
CDR3 protein: CASSPTLDRGANYGYTF

V gene: TRBV6-5
D gene: TRBD2
clone size: many
J gene: TRBJ2-7
CDR3 DNA: TGTGCCAGCAGTTCACGGCGGGAGGGCCTCTACGAGCAGTACTTC
CDR3 protein: CASSSRREGLYEQYF

V gene: TRBV24-1
D gene: TRBD2
clone size: many
J gene: TRBJ2-1
CDR3 DNA: TGTGCCACCAGTGATTCCGGGACTAGCGGGGGCTCCTACAATGAGCAGTTCTTC
CDR3 protein: CATSDSGTSGGSYNEQFF

V gene: TRBV2
D gene: TRBD2
clone size: many
J gene: TRBJ2-1
CDR3 DNA: TGTGCTACAGGGGCGGGAGGGTCCTACAATGAGCAGTTCTTC
CDR3 protein: CATGAGGSYNEQFF

V gene: TRBV9
D gene: .
clone size: .
J gene: TRBJ2-1
CDR3 DNA: TGTGCCAGCAGCGTAGCCGTTGGGTTTAGCGATGGTGAGCAGTTCTTC
CDR3 protein: CASSVAVGFSDGEQFF

V gene: TRBV10-3
D gene: .
clone size: few
J gene: TRBJ2-5
CDR3 DNA: TGTGCCATCAGTGATGCCTCTAGGCAATCAGGAGTGGAGACCCAGTACTTC
CDR3 protein: CAISDASRQSGVETQYF

V gene: TRBV4-2
D gene: TRBD2
clone size: many
J gene: TRBJ2-1
CDR3 DNA: TGTGCCAGCAGTCTGGGGGTAGCGGGAGGGCCCGGCAGCGAGCAGTTCTTC
CDR3 protein: CASSLGVAGGPGSEQFF

V gene: TRBV27
D gene: .
clone size: many
J gene: TRBJ2-7
CDR3 DNA: TGTGCCAGCAGTTGGAACGAGCAGTACTTC
CDR3 protein: CASSWNEQYF

V gene: TRBV6-1
D gene: TRBD2
clone size: .
J gene: TRBJ2-1
CDR3 DNA: TGTGCCAGCAGTGAACCCGGGACTAGGCGGTTCTTC
CDR3 protein: CASSEPGTRRFF

V gene: TRBV6-2/TRBV6-3
D gene: TRBD1
clone size: many
J gene: TRBJ2-5
CDR3 DNA: TGTGCCAGCAGTTACTCGAGTAGGGGGCTAATCCAAGAGACCCAGTACTTC
CDR3 protein: CASSYSSRGLIQETQYF